Here is one T cell receptor beta chain with its context. A single base separates this from a much larger clone, so it may be a read error. A read error is likely, as this CDR3 ends without the conserved phenylalanine or tryptophan. This entry belongs to a study of T-cell reconstitution after alpha-beta-depleted transplantation in children. As it was prepared, the TCRbeta library received unique molecular identifiers. One entry per CDR3 protein, called by TCRdb with MiXCR from the PCR reads. The table shows about 340,000 distinct CDR3 sequences, with around a tenth occurring only once. CDR1 is MDHEN, CDR2 SYDVKM, per germline. The CDR3 totals 13 residues. V lost 6 bases, J lost 1 base, and 10 bases lay in between.

The clonotype originates from a human donor who donated a stem cell graft to a child with acute lymphoblastic leukemia. This chain uses TRBV28 with TRBJ2-7, with D possibly being TRBD1 (6 bases). Material: PBMCs from the stem cell graft donor, obtained from the stem cell graft. The CDR3 reads CASRGTGSYEQYS. CDR3 DNA sequence: TGTGCCAGCAGAGGAACAGGGTCCTACGAGCAGTACTCC.